The following is a T cell receptor (beta chain) sequence with its context. The clone's antigen remains unknown. Per-nucleotide qualities are absent, and no much larger clonotype sits a single base away. The source of the sample is a study of shared clonotypes between healthy human individuals (TCRdb year 2020). Broadly, across the study: The cohort comprised two women and a few men aged 18 to 49 years. For each donor, three plates each were used for CD4 naive and CD4 memory, two plates were used for CD8 naive, and one plate was used for CD8 memory. To estimate repertoire size and how much clonotype sharing occurs between individuals, the study deeply sequenced the blood TCR repertoires of five healthy adults. To increase sequencing depth and limit assay-specific biases, different laboratories used diverse techniques to prepare libraries and sequence TCR repertoires. Between about 0.94 and 8.9 billion PBMCs per donor were obtained by leukapheresis. What the study reported, not specific to this receptor: When a handful of donors were compared, the shared fraction of clonotypes was approximately 5% for naive CD4, more than 3% for naive CD8, about 2.5% for memory CD4, and about 0.36% for memory CD8. Pairwise subsampling led to the expectation that sequencing depth would affect the degree of clonotype sharing among donors. The small number of donors limited the genetic and exposure-history diversity represented. Sampling was restricted to blood, and TCR repertoires in tissues likely differ from the TCR repertoires found in blood. Naive subsets generally had larger estimated clonotype richness than memory subsets did. Even with the large sequencing depth, rarefaction of the sorted-subset datasets indicated that sequencing was incomplete. Clonotypes shared by all four sorted-subset donors showed higher generation probabilities than non-shared clonotypes.

TCR CDR3 regions were amplified from genomic DNA by multiplex PCR using the deep immunoSEQ assay. For each cell subset, the extracted genomic DNA was distributed evenly across all wells of several immunoSEQ 96-well plates, and each plate served as one replicate. For sorted subsets, each replicate PCR was loaded with roughly 0.2 ug genomic DNA, equivalent to 32,000 or so T cell genomes. Purified libraries were quantified with a Qubit 3.0 fluorometer, sized on a Bioanalyzer 2100, and re-quantified with the KAPA Library Quantification kit. Every immunoSEQ 96-well plate was sequenced on a dedicated single-read 150-cycle Illumina NextSeq 550 flow cell. Per the source publication's procedure: Because only junctional sequences without quality scores were contained in the immunoSEQ output, filtering matching that applied to full-length reads could not be performed. To assign V/J genes and CDR3, sequences were annotated against IMGT germline references using PyIR, a Python wrapper for IgBLAST v1.9. Reads were removed for weak V/J assignments (E-value above 1e-6), missing CDR3, stop codons, out-of-frame junctions, or ambiguous translated residues. V3J clonotypes were defined by identical inferred V gene, J gene, and CDR3 amino acid sequence. The percentage overlap between two repertoires was calculated by dividing the number of shared unique clonotypes by the size of the smaller repertoire. Repertoire richness was assessed with RTK rarefaction, the Chao1 estimator, and Recon v2.1 estimates of unobserved clonotypes. OLGA was used to compute generation probabilities for all TCRbeta clonotypes that the gDNA method yielded from a few donors. The source is immuneACCESS, and TCRdb retained only in-frame sequences with V and J called. Part of the clones is not carried over; for the studies checked, unresolved V genes explain less than half of this, and the remainder is unexplained. Clonal size and the V and J genes are those of that table, whereas D and trimming came from the DNA. This sample comprises more than 550,000 clones, roughly nine tenths of them detected only once. Approximately 24% of the sample belongs to the ten largest clones.

V loses 6 bases at its end and J loses 8 bases; junction bases beyond the gene matches: 11. Including cysteine and phenylalanine, the CDR3 has 15 amino acids. Only CDR3 DNA is held: 45 bases, read in frame from base 1. As encoded in the germline V gene, CDR1 is MGHRA while CDR2 is YSYEKL. CD8 naive samples consisted of CD45RO-negative cells that were positively selected for CCR7, yielding a CD45RA+CCR7+ population without TemRA cells. Donors were healthy HIV-negative adults with no recently reported acute infections or vaccinations. Every donor was a Caucasian adult living in Nashville, Tennessee, USA. Blood was collected by leukapheresis, and PBMCs were isolated by Ficoll-Histopaque density gradient centrifugation and then cryopreserved in liquid nitrogen vapor phase. Analytical flow cytometry was used to check the purity and quantity of each magnetically sorted T cell population. Each sorted fraction had its genomic DNA isolated and then quantified by UV absorbance on a Nanodrop 2000c.

Sequencing was carried out using naive CD8+ T cells sorted from blood. In light of the paper, this sample's cell subset or site label describes: CD45RA+CCR7+. The rearrangement combines TRBV4-1 with TRBJ2-1; TRBD1 agrees with 9 junctional bases. The TCR comes from a man aged 25 to 40 in good health. The nucleotides are TGCGCCAGCAGTCGCCCCGGACAGGGGACGGATGAGCAGTTCTTC. This is translated as CASSRPGQGTDEQFF.